Following are 17 T cell receptor beta chains from one sample sequenced in a study of shared clonotypes between healthy human individuals. Assay used: immunoSEQ multiplex PCR; TCRdb lists only in-frame clones, some missing. The sample lists about 480,000 clones, 79% occurring once. The sample comprised PBMCs. The receptors were sampled from a woman aged 40 to 50 in good health. Some clones in this sample may be carry-over from other donors' samples.

The V gene is TRBV6-1, the J gene TRBJ2-3; 7 bases line up with TRBD2. This CDR3 is built from 15 residues. CDR1 is MNHNS and CDR2 is SASEGT in the germline V gene. The trim removed 6 bases at V and 6 bases at J, leaving 12 bases unmatched. CDR3 coding DNA: TGTGCCAGCAGCGCCACTAGCGCCAGGGAGGATACGCAGTATTTT. Translating gives CASSATSAREDTQYF.

The chain carries TRBV10-3 and TRBJ2-7, with TRBD1 as a possible D gene (6 bases). Trimming left V 6 bases short and J 2 bases short, with 14 bases between. The V gene's germline CDR1 is ENHRY and CDR2 SYGVKD. The CDR3 contains 14 residues. CDR3 bases: TGTGCCATCAGGCTCGGGACATCCCCCTACGAGCAGTACTTC. Translation: CAIRLGTSPYEQYF.

The chain carries TRBV15 and TRBJ2-7, with TRBD1 identical over 10 bases. Germline values: CDR1 LNHNV, CDR2 YYDKDF (reference sequence). Germline trimming cut 5 bases from V and 4 bases from J; bases unmatched to any gene: 8. There are 15 residues in the CDR3. Here the CDR3 DNA reads TGTGCCACCAGCGTTAGACAGGGGGCGACGTACGAGCAGTACTTC. The encoded protein is CATSVRQGATYEQYF.

J is TRBJ2-7 and V is TRBV7-8; 11 bases line up with TRBD2. The V gene end was trimmed by 3 bases and the J gene end by 0 bases; junction bases not matched to a gene: 1. The CDR3 loop spans 15 amino acids. Per germline, CDR1 SGHVS and CDR2 FQNEAQ. The CDR3 coding sequence is TGTGCCAGCAGCTTGGGACTAGCGGACTCCTACGAGCAGTACTTC. Residues: CASSLGLADSYEQYF.

The chain uses TRBV7-8 and TRBJ1-1, with D possibly being TRBD1 (6 bases). Germline assignment: CDR1 SGHVS and CDR2 FQNEAQ. Trimming took 5 bases from V and 4 from J, leaving 14 bases between them. The CDR3 contains 14 residues. CDR3 bases: TGTGCCAGCAGCACTAGGACAGTCCTCACTGAAGCTTTCTTT. Encoded protein: CASSTRTVLTEAFF.

The V call is TRBV25-1, the J call TRBJ2-3; D may be TRBD1 (6 bases). The V and J ends lost 6 bases and 2 bases respectively, with 12 bases between them. This CDR3 contains 14 residues. CDR1 MGHDK and CDR2 SYGVNS come from the germline V gene. The CDR3 spells CASRRQAVTDTQYF. CDR3 DNA sequence: TGTGCCAGCAGAAGACAGGCGGTCACAGATACGCAGTATTTT.

This clone was observed many times. V gene TRBV19 combines with J gene TRBJ1-5; D unclear. V gave up 5 bases and J gave up 6 bases, with 8 bases separating them. This CDR3 is 12 amino acids long. Germline V gives CDR1 LNHDA, CDR2 SQIVND (reference sequence). CDR3 in DNA: TGTGCCAGTAGTCTATTATTTCAGCCCCAGCATTTT. Amino acids: CASSLLFQPQHF.

This clone appeared a few times. The same CDR3 arises from other DNA sequences in this sample as well. The chain uses TRBV7-9 and TRBJ1-5; D gene ambiguous. The V and J ends lost 1 base and 3 bases respectively, with 1 base between them. Per germline, CDR1 SEHNR and CDR2 FQNEAQ (reference sequence). The CDR3 extends over 12 amino acids. CDR3 sequence reads: CASSLDNQPQHF. CDR3 coding DNA: TGTGCCAGCAGCTTAGACAATCAGCCCCAGCATTTT.

This clone has just a few counts. This chain links TRBV5-4 with TRBJ1-1, with 7 nucleotides matching TRBD1. From germline, CDR1 is SGHNT and CDR2 YYREEE (reference sequence). Trimming cost V 1 base and J 4 bases; bases outside gene matches: 4. The CDR3 covers 14 residues. CDR3 in DNA: TGTGCCAGCAGCTTGCGGAGGGGGCGCACTGAAGCTTTCTTT. Its protein product is CASSLRRGRTEAFF.

The J gene is TRBJ2-5, the V gene TRBV11-3; TRBD2 matches at 7 bases. The V segment lost 5 bases and the J segment 4 bases; nucleotides outside the gene matches: 19. CDR3 size: 18 residues. CDR1 SGHNT and CDR2 YENEEA come from the germline V gene. As DNA, the CDR3 is TGTGCCAGCAGCGACCGGGGTTCGTGCGGGAGCTCGCGAGAGACCCAGTACTTC. This codes for CASSDRGSCGSSRETQYF.

This clone was counted a few times. The J gene is TRBJ2-7, the V gene TRBV11-2; TRBD2 aligns across 7 bases. The CDR3 loop spans 16 amino acids. V gave up 5 bases and J gave up 2 bases; unmatched junction bases: 12. Germline V gives CDR1 SGHAT, CDR2 FQNNGV. The CDR3 protein is CASSLRNPGGPYEQYF. In DNA, the CDR3 is TGTGCCAGCAGCCTACGAAATCCGGGAGGACCCTACGAGCAGTACTTC. The variable domain in full, completed from reference TRBV11-2 and TRBJ2-7, reads EAGVAQSPRYKIIEKRQSVAFWCNPISGHATLYWYQQILGQGPKLLIQFQNNGVVDDSQLPKDRFSAERLKGVDSTLKIQPAKLEDSAVYLCASSLRNPGGPYEQYFGPGTRLTVT.

V is TRBV5-1 and J is TRBJ1-2; possible D gene TRBD1, 5 bases. The CDR3 loop spans 13 amino acids. Germline CDR1 and CDR2: SGHRS and YFSETQ. The V gene lost 4 bases and the J gene lost 5 bases, with 12 bases spanning the gap. The CDR3 sequence: CASSGGLLYGYTF. CDR3 in DNA: TGCGCCAGCAGCGGGGGACTTCTTTATGGCTACACCTTC. Supplemented by reference TRBV5-1 and TRBJ1-2, the full variable domain reads KAGVTQTPRYLIKTRGQQVTLSCSPISGHRSVSWYQQTPGQGLQFLFEYFSETQRNKGNFPGRFSGRQFSNSRSEMNVSTLELGDSALYLCASSGGLLYGYTFGSGTRLTVV.

V gene TRBV7-2 combines with J gene TRBJ2-3; tentatively, D is TRBD2 (5 bases). V lost 2 bases, J lost 4 bases, and 10 bases lay in between. The CDR3 runs 14 residues. Per germline, CDR1 SGHTA and CDR2 FQGNSA. CDR3 nucleotides: TGTGCCAGCAGCTTATTGGTGGGAGCAGATACGCAGTATTTT. It is translated as CASSLLVGADTQYF.

The chain employs TRBV6-6 and TRBJ1-5, with 7 bases identical to TRBD1. J was trimmed by 5 bases and V by 5 bases; bases with no gene match: 3. This CDR3 spans 13 amino acids. The germline V gene encodes CDR1 MNHNY and CDR2 SVGAGI (reference sequence). CDR3 bases: TGTGCCAGCAGTCGGGACAGTTATCAGCCCCAGCATTTT. Encoded protein: CASSRDSYQPQHF.

The rearrangement joins TRBV6-6 to TRBJ2-7, with D unresolved. Germline values: CDR1 MNHNY, CDR2 SVGAGI (reference sequence). The CDR3 has 13 residues. V lost 4 bases to trimming and J lost 5 bases, with 12 bases between them. CDR3 in DNA: TGTGCCAGCAGTTTTATGGCCCGAGACGAGCAGTACTTC. This sequence encodes CASSFMARDEQYF.

As to this clone: Other DNA sequences of this sample code for an identical CDR3. The V and J genes are TRBV9 and TRBJ2-2, with D maybe TRBD2 (6 bases). The CDR3 runs to 13 residues. Trimming removed 2 bases from V and 5 bases from J, with 7 bases in between. Germline values: CDR1 SGDLS, CDR2 YYNGEE. The CDR3 loop reads CASSVGGTGELFF. CDR3 bases: TGTGCCAGCAGCGTTGGAGGGACCGGGGAGCTGTTTTTT.

J is TRBJ2-1 and V is TRBV7-2, with 11 positions matching TRBD2. Trimming removed 5 bases from V and 3 bases from J; junction bases left unmatched: 3. The CDR3 runs to 15 residues. The V gene's germline CDR1 is SGHTA and CDR2 FQGNSA. Here the CDR3 reads CASSTGTSGYNEQFF. Here the CDR3 DNA reads TGTGCCAGCAGCACAGGGACTAGCGGCTACAATGAGCAGTTCTTC.